The sequence of this TCR beta chain was determined in a study of cytomegalovirus exposure and HLA in healthy donors. Looked up from germline, CDR1 is SGHDT and CDR2 is YYEEEE. Trimming left V 4 bases short and J 6 bases short, with 10 bases between. This CDR3 is built from 13 residues. Vbeta (60) and Jbeta (13) primers were used in the PCR. The repertoire was sequenced with immunoSEQ multiplex PCR; TCRdb's copy has only in-frame clones and lacks some. The sample carries some 97,000 clones, more than 65% recorded once. Study-level results: Confirmation in vitro established that three CMV-associated chains were specific for CMV antigens.

As regards this clone: The antigen is not known.

This chain connects TRBV5-6 to TRBJ2-2; weak D call: TRBD1 (5 bases). This TCR was sampled from a woman aged 18 to 35 in good health and CMV-seronegative. Sequencing was performed on PBMCs. As DNA, the CDR3 is TGTGCCAGCAGCCCCGACAGTTCCGGGGAGCTGTTTTTT. Encoded protein: CASSPDSSGELFF.